These 7 T cell receptor beta chains came from one sample sequenced in a study of T cells in Graves' hyperthyroidism and ophthalmopathy. It was RNA transcripts that yielded the amplified TCR beta CDR3 regions. TCR CDR3 underwent first-round RT-PCR with the HTBI primer set. Via MiXCR, TCRdb re-called the multiplex PCR reads, giving one row per CDR3 protein. The sample comprises over 550,000 distinct CDR3 sequences, 15% to 20% of which are singletons, and 18% rests with the top ten. The material sequenced was blood. These receptors all come from a woman in her late teens or twenties with Graves' hyperthyroidism.

J is TRBJ2-5 and V is TRBV5-4, with a possible D match to TRBD2 (6 bases). V was cut by 3 bases and J by 2 bases, with 8 bases left in between. Germline assignment: CDR1 SGHNT and CDR2 YYREEE (reference sequence). This CDR3 has 13 amino acids. DNA of the CDR3: TGTGCCAGCAGCTGGGGACTGCAAGAGACCCAGTACTTC. It yields the protein CASSWGLQETQYF.

This clonotype came up many times. The chain has TRBV2 and TRBJ2-2, with 12 nucleotides matching TRBD2. This CDR3 has 20 amino acids. With 2 bases clipped from V and 4 bases from J, the junction kept 14 bases outside the gene matches. CDR1 SNHLY and CDR2 FYNNEI come from the germline V gene. CDR3 protein: CASSELGPTSGGQGTGELFF. CDR3 nucleotides: TGTGCCAGCAGTGAACTGGGCCCGACTAGCGGGGGCCAGGGCACCGGGGAGCTGTTTTTT.

This clonotype turned up a few times. V usage is TRBV7-8 and J usage is TRBJ1-1; 9 bases are shared with TRBD1. CDR1 SGHVS and CDR2 FQNEAQ come from the germline V gene. Germline trimming cut 6 bases from V and 5 bases from J; bases unmatched to any gene: 4. The CDR3 sequence is 13 residues long. The CDR3 nucleotides read TGTGCCAGCAGATCCGGGACAGGGACTGAAGCTTTCTTT. Translation gives CASRSGTGTEAFF.

The V call is TRBV19, the J call TRBJ2-2, with D unresolved. With 7 bases removed from V and 4 bases from J, the gap between germline ends came to 7 bases. Looked up from germline, CDR1 is LNHDA and CDR2 is SQIVND (reference sequence). The length of the CDR3 is 12 residues. The DNA of the CDR3 is TGTGCCAGTACGCAGCGCACCGGGGAGCTGTTTTTT. It translates to CASTQRTGELFF.

There are a few counts of this clonotype. J is TRBJ2-4 and V is TRBV12-3 or TRBV12-4; 8 bases match TRBD2. V shed 6 bases and J 4 bases; nucleotides not matched to a gene: 5. CDR3 size: 14 residues. CDR3 sequence reads: CASRIAGTKNIQYF. The CDR3 region has the DNA TGTGCCAGCAGAATAGCGGGGACAAAAAACATTCAGTACTTC.

This clonotype has ten or more counts. The chain joins TRBV7-9 to TRBJ1-1; D possibly corresponds to TRBD1 (5 bases). V was clipped by 3 bases and J by 8 bases, with 13 bases between them. This CDR3 comprises 13 residues. Germline CDR1 SEHNR, CDR2 FQNEAQ (reference sequence). CDR3 region: CASSFGTGDEAFF. For the CDR3, the DNA is TGTGCCAGCAGCTTCGGAACAGGAGACGAAGCTTTCTTT.

This chain links TRBV20-1 with TRBJ2-5; 14 bases are shared with TRBD2. The CDR3 runs to 16 residues. V gave up 6 bases and J gave up 4 bases; unmatched junction bases: 10. Germline-derived CDR1 and CDR2 are DFQATT and SNEGSKA (reference sequence). The CDR3 DNA follows: TGCAGTGCGGAGACTAGCGGGGGGGATAGGATAGAGACCCAGTACTTC. Translated, it gives CSAETSGGDRIETQYF.